This T cell receptor (beta chain) is drawn from a study of blood T cell repertoires in COVID-19. Some clones are missing from TCRdb's copy, which holds only in-frame ones; the method was immunoSEQ multiplex PCR. Found here are 200,000 to 250,000 clones, under 85% of them singletons; the top ten hold about 7.8%. CDR1 is SGHAT and CDR2 is FQNNGV in the germline V gene. Trimming left V 1 base short and J 8 bases short, with 14 bases between. This CDR3 is 14 amino acids long. This receptor was identified in a woman older than 75 with COVID-19, enrolled during active disease. Sequencing input: peripheral blood. The chain employs TRBV11-2 and TRBJ1-1; D not resolved. The CDR3 spells CASSLVRRTGEAFF. CDR3 DNA: TGTGCCAGCAGCTTAGTTAGGCGAACGGGGGAAGCTTTCTTT.